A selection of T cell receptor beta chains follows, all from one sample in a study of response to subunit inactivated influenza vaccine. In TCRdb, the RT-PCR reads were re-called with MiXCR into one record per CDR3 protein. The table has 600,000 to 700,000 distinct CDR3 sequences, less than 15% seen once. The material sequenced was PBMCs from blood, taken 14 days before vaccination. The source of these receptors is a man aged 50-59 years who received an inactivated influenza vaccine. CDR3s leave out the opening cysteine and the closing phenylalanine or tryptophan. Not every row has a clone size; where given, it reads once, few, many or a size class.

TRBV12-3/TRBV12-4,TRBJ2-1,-,ASLVGGLSYNEQF
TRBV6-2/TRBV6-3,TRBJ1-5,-,ASSYRQGIQPQH
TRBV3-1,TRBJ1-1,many,ASSQVGRLEAF
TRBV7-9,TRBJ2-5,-,ASSLGPGPQETQY
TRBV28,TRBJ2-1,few,ASSLLGQGGYNEQF
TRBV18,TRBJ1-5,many,ASSPPGGPQH
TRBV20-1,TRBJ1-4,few,ARGPTNEKLF
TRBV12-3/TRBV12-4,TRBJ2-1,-,ASSFDPGQGYNEQF
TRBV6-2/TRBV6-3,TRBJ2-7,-,ASSYGGPYEQY
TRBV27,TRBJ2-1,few,ASSLGTSGGDNEQF
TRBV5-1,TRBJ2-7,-,ASSLQPQGSYEQY
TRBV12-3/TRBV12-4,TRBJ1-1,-,ASSLDTGEATEAF
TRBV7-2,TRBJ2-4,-,ASRTRGGDKNIQY
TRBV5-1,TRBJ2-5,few,ASSLGTAETQY
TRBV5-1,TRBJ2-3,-,ASSLAGTLTDTQY
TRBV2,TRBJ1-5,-,ASTIGQGGMGPQH
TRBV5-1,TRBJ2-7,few,ASSSSGGATEQY
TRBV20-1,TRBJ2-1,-,SAPDPPSYNEQF
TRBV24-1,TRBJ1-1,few,ATSDGDRSEAF
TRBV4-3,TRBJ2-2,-,ASSQAPGTGFSGELF
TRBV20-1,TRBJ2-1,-,SARDQAGGLLSEQF
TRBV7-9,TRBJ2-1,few,ASSSSFAGRPNEQF
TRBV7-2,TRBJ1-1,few,ASSTGQPPLAAF
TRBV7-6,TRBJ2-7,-,ASSSPGTSGTYEQY
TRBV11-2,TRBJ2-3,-,ASSFHGGRADTQY